This passage covers 16 T cell receptor beta chains from one sample sequenced in a study of Graves' ophthalmopathy and Graves' hyperthyroidism. From RNA, the CDR3 regions of TCR beta chains were amplified and sequenced. HTBI primers were used in a first-round RT-PCR, which preceded a second-round multiplex PCR. TCRdb reprocessed the multiplex PCR reads with MiXCR, giving one entry per CDR3 protein. The table includes approximately 210,000 distinct CDR3 sequences, over 25% detected once. The sequenced material came from peripheral blood. The source of these receptors is a man aged 50 to 59 with Graves' ophthalmopathy.

The rearrangement joins TRBV6-2 or TRBV6-3 to TRBJ2-2, with 10 bases identical to TRBD2. Looked up from germline, CDR1 is MNHEY and CDR2 is SVGEGT. The J segment lost 3 bases and the V segment lost 6 bases, leaving 1 base of the junction unmatched. The CDR3 covers 14 residues. The DNA for the CDR3 is TGTGCCAGCAGACTAGCGGGACACACCGGGGAGCTGTTTTTT. Its protein is CASRLAGHTGELFF.

The CDR3: CASSKEVAGGRYEQYF. The CDR3 nucleotides read TGTGCCAGCAGCAAGGAGGTAGCGGGAGGGCGTTACGAGCAGTACTTC. This sequence joins TRBV3-1 and TRBJ2-7; 11 bases line up with TRBD2. The CDR3 is 16 amino acids. Trimming cost V 5 bases and J 4 bases; bases outside gene matches: 10. The germline CDR1 and CDR2 sequences are LGHDT and YNNKEL (reference sequence).

At least ten counts were recorded for this clonotype. The V and J genes are TRBV12-3 or TRBV12-4 and TRBJ1-3; D unresolved. The CDR3 totals 15 residues. The ends were cut back, 6 bases at V and 0 bases at J, with 12 bases in the middle. CDR3 sequence reads: CASSPDRSSGNTIYF. The CDR3 region has the DNA TGTGCCAGCAGCCCCGACCGGAGCTCTGGAAACACCATATATTTT.

This clonotype was seen repeatedly, ten times or more. This chain connects TRBV6-2 or TRBV6-3 to TRBJ1-1, with unresolved D. This CDR3 comprises 11 residues. Germline V gene data show CDR1 as MNHEY and CDR2 as SVGEGT. Trimming shortened V by 7 bases and J by 8 bases, and 11 bases separated the two germline ends. CDR3 nucleotide sequence: TGTGCCAGCATCCTAAACAGAGAAGCTTTCTTT. As protein: CASILNREAFF.

The genes are TRBV28 and TRBJ2-5, with 9 bases lining up with TRBD2. The germline gives CDR1 MDHEN, CDR2 SYDVKM. V was clipped by 4 bases and J by 6 bases; unmatched bases: 12. The CDR3 contains 16 residues. The CDR3 is CASSSPRSGRQKTQYF. CDR3 coding DNA: TGTGCCAGCAGTTCCCCCCGAAGCGGGAGGCAAAAGACCCAGTACTTC. Together with reference TRBV28 and TRBJ2-5, the CDR3 gives the full variable domain: DVKVTQSSRYLVKRTGEKVFLECVQDMDHENMFWYRQDPGLGLRLIYFSYDVKMKEKGDIPEGYSVSREKKERFSLILESASTNQTSMYLCASSSPRSGRQKTQYFGPGTRLLVL.

This chain joins TRBV12-3 or TRBV12-4 and TRBJ2-5; 8 nucleotides match TRBD1. V lost 7 bases to trimming and J lost 6 bases; unmatched junction nucleotides: 4. This CDR3 has 12 amino acids. CDR3 amino acids: CASNRQGKTQYF. The CDR3 bases are TGTGCCAGCAATCGACAGGGGAAGACCCAGTACTTC.

The rearrangement uses TRBV6-1 and TRBJ2-7, with D perhaps matching TRBD2 (6 bases). The CDR3 totals 14 residues. Germline assignment: CDR1 MNHNS and CDR2 SASEGT. Trimming removed 4 bases from V and 4 bases from J, with 14 bases in between. The CDR3 loop is CASSARGLRYEQYF. The CDR3 nucleotides read TGTGCCAGCAGTGCTCGGGGACTCCGGTACGAGCAGTACTTC.

The sample holds many counts of this clonotype. Possible read error: a much larger clone is one base away. The chain couples TRBV6-5 to TRBJ1-5; perhaps TRBD1 as D (5 bases). Germline loops: CDR1 MNHEY, CDR2 SVGAGI. This CDR3 is 14 amino acids long. The chain's CDR3 is CAISQRGDRQPQHF. The CDR3 nucleotides read TGTGCCATCAGTCAGCGGGGGGACCGGCAGCCCCAGCATTTT.

Many counts were recorded for this clonotype. This chain joins TRBV3-1 and TRBJ1-6; a weak D match, TRBD1 (6 bases). This CDR3 is 16 amino acids long. From germline, CDR1 is LGHDT and CDR2 YNNKEL (reference sequence). The ends were cut back, 4 bases at V and 10 bases at J, with 20 bases in the middle. Here the CDR3 DNA reads TGTGCCAGCAGCCTTACCACAGGGTCCACTGGATCACCCCTCCACTTT. Translated, it gives CASSLTTGSTGSPLHF. The entire variable domain, with the rest obtained from reference TRBV3-1 and TRBJ1-6, is as follows: DTAVSQTPKYLVTQMGNDKSIKCEQNLGHDTMYWYKQDSKKFLKIMFSYNNKELIINETVPNRFSPKSPDKAHLNLHINSLELGDSAVYFCASSLTTGSTGSPLHFGNGTRLTVT.

In its sample, this clonotype was seen many times. The genes are TRBV10-3 and TRBJ2-5, with 7 nucleotides matching TRBD1. Germline CDR1 and CDR2: ENHRY and SYGVKD. V shed 2 bases and J 5 bases; nucleotides not matched to a gene: 5. The CDR3 is 14 amino acids. The CDR3 loop is CAISEPGTEETQYF. Written as DNA, the CDR3 is TGTGCCATCAGTGAGCCCGGGACAGAGGAGACCCAGTACTTC.

Ten or more counts support this clonotype. The V call is TRBV7-2, the J call TRBJ1-1, with 8 bases identical to TRBD1. This CDR3 is built from 14 residues. Germline loops: CDR1 SGHTA, CDR2 FQGNSA. After removal of 5 bases from V and 1 base from J, the junction contained 3 bases not matched to a gene. DNA for the CDR3: TGTGCCAGCAGCCGACAGGGGACGAACACTGAAGCTTTCTTT. It is translated as CASSRQGTNTEAFF.

This clonotype has at least ten counts. V is TRBV20-1 and J is TRBJ1-3; maybe TRBD1 (5 bases). V gave up 3 bases and J gave up 0 bases, with 12 bases separating them. Germline CDR1 is DFQATT and CDR2 is SNEGSKA (reference sequence). This CDR3 spans 15 amino acids. CDR3 sequence (DNA): TGCAGTGCTAGTAAGGGGCCAAGCTCTGGAAACACCATATATTTT. It translates to CSASKGPSSGNTIYF.

This clonotype has a count of ten or more. V and J are TRBV11-2 and TRBJ2-7; 7 bases line up with TRBD2. Per the germline V gene, CDR1 is SGHAT and CDR2 is FQNNGV. This CDR3 is 14 amino acids long. V trimming: 2 bases; J trimming: 2 bases; junction bases outside the gene matches: 3. DNA of the CDR3: TGTGCCAGCAGCTTAAGGACTAGACCCTACGAGCAGTACTTC. Its translation is CASSLRTRPYEQYF.

The gene calls are TRBV7-2 and TRBJ1-5; the match to TRBD1 covers 10 bases. CDR1 and CDR2 (germline): SGHTA, FQGNSA. The CDR3 is 14 residues long. With V trimmed by 5 bases and J by 9 bases, 7 bases remained unmatched. The chain's CDR3 is CASSHRQGARPQHF. DNA for the CDR3: TGTGCCAGCAGCCATAGACAGGGGGCTCGGCCCCAGCATTTT.

In its sample, this clonotype was seen a few times. The chain is built from TRBV7-2 and TRBJ2-7, with 7 bases aligning to TRBD2. CDR3 length equals 14 residues. V lost 6 bases, J lost 1 base, and 6 bases stayed unmatched. Germline CDR1 is SGHTA and CDR2 is FQGNSA. This CDR3 reads CASRASGGSYEQYF. CDR3 in DNA: TGTGCCAGCAGGGCTAGCGGAGGATCCTACGAGCAGTACTTC.

In this sample, this clonotype turned up many times. The genes are TRBV11-1 and TRBJ2-7; no clear D gene. Trimming stripped 2 bases from V and 1 base from J, with 6 bases between. The germline CDR1 and CDR2 sequences are SGHAT and FQDESV (reference sequence). The CDR3 is 13 residues long. Here the CDR3 DNA reads TGTGCCAGCAGCTTAACTCCTTCCTACGAGCAGTACTTC. Translated, it gives CASSLTPSYEQYF.